What follows are 17 T cell receptor beta chains derived from one specimen sequenced in a study of blood T cells in healthy people across ages. It was with a sample-barcoded 5' primer and a J-beta primer mix that a second PCR of roughly 7 to 11 cycles was run. Using its own MiXCR run on the 5' RACE reads, TCRdb lists one record per CDR3 protein. Of some 890,000 distinct CDR3 sequences listed, roughly 28% are singletons. These data also featured in a second study, about T cells of mothers and their children.

Material: blood. The receptors originated from a woman between 40 and 50 years old in good health.

This clonotype has a handful of counts. The CDR3 here is CASSSGLGRDTQYF. CDR3 in DNA: TGTGCCAGCAGTTCGGGACTAGGAAGGGATACGCAGTATTTT. V and J are TRBV28 and TRBJ2-3, with 8 bases aligning to TRBD2. Germline loops: CDR1 MDHEN, CDR2 SYDVKM. The CDR3 is made up of 14 amino acids. V lost 4 bases, J lost 6 bases, and 6 bases stayed unmatched.

This chain uses TRBV20-1 with TRBJ2-7; 10 bases match TRBD2. V was pared by 5 bases and J by 4 bases, with 8 bases of the junction left unmatched. Germline V gene lookup returns CDR1 DFQATT and CDR2 SNEGSKA (reference sequence). This CDR3 is built from 14 residues. The CDR3 DNA reads TGCAGTGCTGGGAGGAGCGGGGGGGCATACGAGCAGTACTTC. Its translation is CSAGRSGGAYEQYF.

The chain combines TRBV15 with TRBJ1-1; unclear D gene. The CDR3 consists of 15 residues. Looked up from germline, CDR1 is LNHNV and CDR2 is YYDKDF (reference sequence). V shed 0 bases and J shed 3 bases, with 11 bases lying between them. In DNA form, the CDR3 reads TGTGCCACCAGCAGAGATTTCGGCAGGTACACTGAAGCTTTCTTT. It yields the protein CATSRDFGRYTEAFF.

The chain links TRBV7-2 to TRBJ1-2; D ambiguous. The CDR3 sequence is 15 residues long. V was trimmed by 0 bases and J by 4 bases, leaving 12 bases between them. Germline V gene lookup returns CDR1 SGHTA and CDR2 FQGNSA. This CDR3 reads CASSLAMGNAYGYTF. The DNA for the CDR3 is TGTGCCAGCAGCTTAGCGATGGGGAATGCCTATGGCTACACCTTC.

This sequence joins TRBV11-1 and TRBJ1-1; TRBD1 is a possible D gene (6 bases). The germline V gene encodes CDR1 SGHAT and CDR2 FQDESV (reference sequence). There are 14 residues in the CDR3. V was cut by 0 bases and J by 5 bases, with 10 bases left in between. CDR3 residues: CASSLAGGETEAFF. Written as DNA, the CDR3 is TGTGCCAGCAGCTTAGCGGGGGGCGAAACTGAAGCTTTCTTT.

As for this clonotype: This may be a read error: a much more frequent sequence differs by one nucleotide. The chain couples TRBV20-1 to TRBJ2-3; D possibly corresponds to TRBD2 (7 bases). The CDR3 contains 15 residues. CDR1 DFQATT and CDR2 SNEGSKA come from the germline V gene (reference sequence). The CDR3 sequence is CSVREGGGDQDTQYF. CDR3 coding DNA: TGCAGTGTTAGAGAAGGCGGGGGCGATCAAGATACGCAGTATTTT.

V is TRBV21-1 and J is TRBJ1-6; the D call TRBD1 from the table was never checked on the DNA. TRBV21-1 is labeled a pseudogene. This CDR3 has 17 residues. CDR3 amino acids: CASSKVQGKGPNSPLHF. The CDR3 coding sequence is TGTGCCAGCAGCAAAGTGCAGGGAAAGGGACCTAATTCACCCCTCCACTTT.

This chain uses TRBV18 with TRBJ2-5; possibly TRBD1 for D (6 bases). The V gene's germline CDR1 is KGHSH and CDR2 LQKENI. This CDR3 is built from 15 residues. V was clipped by 3 bases and J by 11 bases, with 22 bases between them. As DNA, the CDR3 is TGTGCCAGCTCACCCCCCAGGGGATCGAACAATGAGCAGTACTTC. It yields the protein CASSPPRGSNNEQYF.

This clonotype was observed a few times. V gene TRBV4-3 combines with J gene TRBJ2-7; TRBD1 matches at 9 bases. Trimming removed 1 base from V and 2 bases from J; junction bases left unmatched: 3. The CDR3 has 15 residues. Germline values: CDR1 LGHNA, CDR2 YSLEER. The CDR3 loop reads CASSQAGTGPYEQYF. CDR3 nucleotides: TGCGCCAGCAGCCAAGCGGGGACAGGGCCCTACGAGCAGTACTTC.

The rearrangement joins TRBV7-2 to TRBJ2-1, with TRBD1 identical over 8 bases. Germline values: CDR1 SGHTA, CDR2 FQGNSA. V gave up 5 bases and J gave up 7 bases; unmatched junction bases: 7. CDR3 length equals 14 residues. The CDR3 coding sequence is TGTGCCAGCAGCCGATTGAACAGGGGGAATGAGCAGTTCTTC. Protein: CASSRLNRGNEQFF.

The chain couples TRBV9 to TRBJ1-1; 8 nucleotides line up with TRBD1. CDR3 length: 15 residues. The trim removed 3 bases at V and 5 bases at J, leaving 9 bases unmatched. Germline V CDR1 and CDR2: SGDLS, YYNGEE. CDR3 amino acids: CASSAEGQGGTEAFF. The CDR3 DNA is TGTGCCAGCAGCGCCGAAGGACAGGGAGGGACTGAAGCTTTCTTT.

This clonotype was counted between two and nine times. This chain links TRBV28 with TRBJ2-4, with D unresolved. The germline V gene encodes CDR1 MDHEN and CDR2 SYDVKM. CDR3 length: 12 amino acids. V gave up 5 bases and J gave up 8 bases, with 10 bases separating them. CDR3 DNA sequence: TGTGCCAGCAGTGCGGCCCGGGACATTCAGTACTTC. Translating it yields CASSAARDIQYF. The whole variable domain, filled in from reference TRBV28 and TRBJ2-4, reads DVKVTQSSRYLVKRTGEKVFLECVQDMDHENMFWYRQDPGLGLRLIYFSYDVKMKEKGDIPEGYSVSREKKERFSLILESASTNQTSMYLCASSAARDIQYFGAGTRLSVL.

This rearrangement joins TRBV29-1 to TRBJ2-3; no clear D. V lost 8 bases to trimming and J lost 11 bases, with 17 bases between them. In germline, CDR1 is SQVTM, CDR2 ANQGSEA. This CDR3 has 11 amino acids. CDR3 protein: CSPRVRSRQYF. The CDR3 nucleotides read TGCAGCCCCCGGGTCCGTAGCAGGCAGTATTTT.

V is TRBV27 and J is TRBJ2-7, with TRBD1 as a possible D gene (5 bases). The CDR3 runs to 18 residues. Germline assignment: CDR1 MNHEY and CDR2 SMNVEV (reference sequence). Trimming cost V 5 bases and J 0 bases, with 23 bases left between them. The CDR3 spells CASSKTVSDHRSSYEQYF. CDR3 coding DNA: TGTGCCAGCAGTAAGACAGTTTCTGACCACCGGAGCTCCTACGAGCAGTACTTC.

In its sample, this clonotype was seen many times. V usage is TRBV7-9 and J usage is TRBJ1-6, with 7 bases fitting TRBD1. This CDR3 has 15 residues. CDR1 is SEHNR, CDR2 FQNEAQ, per germline (reference sequence). After removal of 2 bases from V and 7 bases from J, the junction contained 5 bases not matched to a gene. CDR3 loop: CASSLQGVGNSPLHF. The DNA of the CDR3 is TGTGCCAGCAGCTTACAGGGGGTGGGAAATTCACCCCTCCACTTT.

The V and J genes are TRBV7-8 and TRBJ2-5, with TRBD1 matching over 8 bases. Germline assignment: CDR1 SGHVS and CDR2 FQNEAQ. The V segment lost 4 bases and the J segment 3 bases; nucleotides outside the gene matches: 19. This CDR3 region has 19 residues. The CDR3 spells CASSSKRPWGDRPKETQYF. As DNA, the CDR3 is TGTGCCAGCAGCTCTAAGAGGCCATGGGGGGACAGGCCTAAAGAGACCCAGTACTTC. The complete variable domain, with remaining parts taken from reference TRBV7-8 and TRBJ2-5, reads GAGVSQSPRYKVAKRGQDVALRCDPISGHVSLFWYQQALGQGPEFLTYFQNEAQLDKSGLPSDRFFAERPEGSVSTLKIQRTQQEDSAVYLCASSSKRPWGDRPKETQYFGPGTRLLVL.

The table lists this clonotype with many counts. The gene calls are TRBV7-2 and TRBJ2-7; 8 bases are a match to TRBD2. Losses at the gene ends were 7 bases for V and 6 bases for J; bases not matched to a gene: 11. The CDR3 length is 14 residues. Looked up from germline, CDR1 is SGHTA and CDR2 is FQGNSA. In nucleotides, the CDR3 is TGTGCCAGCAATGATAGCGGGGCGGATTCCGAGCAGTACTTC. This codes for CASNDSGADSEQYF.